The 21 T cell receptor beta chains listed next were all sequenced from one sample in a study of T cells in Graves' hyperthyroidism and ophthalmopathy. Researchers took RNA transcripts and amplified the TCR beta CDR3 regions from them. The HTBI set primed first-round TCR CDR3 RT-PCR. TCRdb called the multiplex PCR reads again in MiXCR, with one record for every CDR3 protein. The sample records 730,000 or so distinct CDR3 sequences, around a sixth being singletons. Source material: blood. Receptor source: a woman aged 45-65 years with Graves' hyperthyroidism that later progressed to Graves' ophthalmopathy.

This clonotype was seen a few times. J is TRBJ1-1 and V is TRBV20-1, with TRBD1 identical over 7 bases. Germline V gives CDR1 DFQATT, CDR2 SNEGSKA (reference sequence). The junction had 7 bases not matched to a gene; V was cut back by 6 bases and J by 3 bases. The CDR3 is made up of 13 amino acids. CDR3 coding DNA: TGCAGTGCAAGACAGGGTTTTGACACTGAAGCTTTCTTT. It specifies CSARQGFDTEAFF.

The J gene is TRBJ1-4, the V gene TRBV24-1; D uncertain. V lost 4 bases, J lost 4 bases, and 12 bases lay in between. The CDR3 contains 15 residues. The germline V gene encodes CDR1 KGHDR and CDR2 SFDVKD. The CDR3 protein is CATSDGGRNNEKLFF. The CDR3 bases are TGTGCCACCAGTGACGGAGGGCGGAATAATGAAAAACTGTTTTTT.

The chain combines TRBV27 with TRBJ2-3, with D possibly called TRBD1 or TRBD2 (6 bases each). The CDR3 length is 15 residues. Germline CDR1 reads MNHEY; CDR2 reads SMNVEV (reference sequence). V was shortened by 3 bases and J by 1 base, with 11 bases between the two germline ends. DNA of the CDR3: TGTGCCAGCAGTTTTGGGGGGCGCGGCACAGATACGCAGTATTTT. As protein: CASSFGGRGTDTQYF.

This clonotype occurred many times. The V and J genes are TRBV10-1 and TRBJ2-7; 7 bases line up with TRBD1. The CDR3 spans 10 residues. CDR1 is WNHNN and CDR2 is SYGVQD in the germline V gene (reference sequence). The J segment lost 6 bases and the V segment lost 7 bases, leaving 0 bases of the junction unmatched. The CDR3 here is CASTGGEQYF. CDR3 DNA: TGCGCCAGCACAGGGGGCGAGCAGTACTTC.

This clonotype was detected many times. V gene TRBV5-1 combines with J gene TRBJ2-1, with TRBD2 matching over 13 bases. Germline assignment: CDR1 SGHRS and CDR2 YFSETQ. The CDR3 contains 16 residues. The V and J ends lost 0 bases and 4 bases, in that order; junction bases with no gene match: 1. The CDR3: CASSLGTSGGYNEQFF. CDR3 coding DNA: TGCGCCAGCAGCTTGGGGACTAGCGGGGGATACAATGAGCAGTTCTTC.

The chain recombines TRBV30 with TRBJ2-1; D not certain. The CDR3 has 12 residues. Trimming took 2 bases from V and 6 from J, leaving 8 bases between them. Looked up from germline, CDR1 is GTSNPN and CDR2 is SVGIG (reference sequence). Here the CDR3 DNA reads TGTGCCTGGAGTCGCCAGAGCAATGAGCAGTTCTTC. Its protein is CAWSRQSNEQFF. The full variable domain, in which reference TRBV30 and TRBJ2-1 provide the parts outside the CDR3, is SQTIHQWPATLVQPVGSPLSLECTVEGTSNPNLYWYRQAAGRGLQLLFYSVGIGQISSEVPQNLSASRPQDRQFILSSKKLLLSDSGFYLCAWSRQSNEQFFGPGTRLTVL.

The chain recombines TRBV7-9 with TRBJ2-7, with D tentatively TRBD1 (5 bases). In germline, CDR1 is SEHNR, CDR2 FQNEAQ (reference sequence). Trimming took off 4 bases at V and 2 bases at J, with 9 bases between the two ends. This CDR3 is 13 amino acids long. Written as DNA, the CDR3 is TGTGCCAGCAGCTCCAAGACAGCCTACGAGCAGTACTTC. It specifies CASSSKTAYEQYF.

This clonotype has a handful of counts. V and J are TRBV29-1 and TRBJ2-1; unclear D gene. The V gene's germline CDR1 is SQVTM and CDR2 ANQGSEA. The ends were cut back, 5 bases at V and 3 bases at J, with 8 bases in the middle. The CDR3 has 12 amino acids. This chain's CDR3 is CSVLQIYNEQFF. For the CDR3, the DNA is TGCAGCGTTCTACAGATCTACAATGAGCAGTTCTTC.

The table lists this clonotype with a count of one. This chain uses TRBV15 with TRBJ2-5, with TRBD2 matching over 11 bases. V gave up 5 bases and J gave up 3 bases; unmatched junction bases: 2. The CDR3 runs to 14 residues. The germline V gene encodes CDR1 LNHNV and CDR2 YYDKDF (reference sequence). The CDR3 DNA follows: TGTGCCACCAGCGCGGGACTAGCGGAAGAGACCCAGTACTTC. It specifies CATSAGLAEETQYF.

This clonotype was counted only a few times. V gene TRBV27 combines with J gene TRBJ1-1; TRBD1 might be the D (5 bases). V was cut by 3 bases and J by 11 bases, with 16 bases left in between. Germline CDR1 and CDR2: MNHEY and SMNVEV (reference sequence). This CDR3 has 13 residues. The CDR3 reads CASSLGQAGFAFF. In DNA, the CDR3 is TGTGCCAGCAGTTTGGGGCAGGCAGGATTCGCTTTCTTT.

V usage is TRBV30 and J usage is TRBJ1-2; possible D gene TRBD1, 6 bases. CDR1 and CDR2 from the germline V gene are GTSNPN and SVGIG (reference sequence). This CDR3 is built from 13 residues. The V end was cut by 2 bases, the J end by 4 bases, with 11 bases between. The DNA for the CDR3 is TGTGCCTGGAGTAAGGGGGAGGGCTATGGCTACACCTTC. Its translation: CAWSKGEGYGYTF.

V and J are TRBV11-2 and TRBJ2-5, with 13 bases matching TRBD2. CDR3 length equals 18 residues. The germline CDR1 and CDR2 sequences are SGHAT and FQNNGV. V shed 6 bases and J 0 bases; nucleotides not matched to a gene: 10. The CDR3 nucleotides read TGTGCCAGCAGGTCGCGAGGGGGACTAGCGGGATACCAAGAGACCCAGTACTTC. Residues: CASRSRGGLAGYQETQYF.

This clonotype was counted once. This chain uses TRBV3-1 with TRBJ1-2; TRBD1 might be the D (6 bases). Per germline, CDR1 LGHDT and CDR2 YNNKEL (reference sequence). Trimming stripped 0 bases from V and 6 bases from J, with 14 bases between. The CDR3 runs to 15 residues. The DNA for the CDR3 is TGTGCCAGCAGCCAAGATGGGCCAGGGGATCATGGCTACACCTTC. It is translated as CASSQDGPGDHGYTF.

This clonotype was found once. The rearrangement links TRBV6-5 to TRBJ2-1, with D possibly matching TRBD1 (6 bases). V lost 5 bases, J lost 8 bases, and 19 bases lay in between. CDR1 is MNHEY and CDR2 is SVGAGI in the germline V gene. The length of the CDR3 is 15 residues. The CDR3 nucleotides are TGTGCCAGCAGTAACCCGGGACACCCTTTGGATGAGCAGTTCTTC. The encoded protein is CASSNPGHPLDEQFF.

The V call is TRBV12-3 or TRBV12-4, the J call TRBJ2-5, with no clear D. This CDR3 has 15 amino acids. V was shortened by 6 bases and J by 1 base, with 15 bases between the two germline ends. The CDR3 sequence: CASSKPSLSQETQYF. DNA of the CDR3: TGTGCCAGCAGCAAACCCTCGTTGAGCCAAGAGACCCAGTACTTC.

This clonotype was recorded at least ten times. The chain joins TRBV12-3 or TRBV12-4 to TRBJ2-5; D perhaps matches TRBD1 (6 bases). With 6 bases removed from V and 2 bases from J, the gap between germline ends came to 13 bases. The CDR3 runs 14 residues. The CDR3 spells CASSLDRTQETQYF. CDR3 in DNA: TGTGCCAGCAGCCTAGACAGGACACAAGAGACCCAGTACTTC.

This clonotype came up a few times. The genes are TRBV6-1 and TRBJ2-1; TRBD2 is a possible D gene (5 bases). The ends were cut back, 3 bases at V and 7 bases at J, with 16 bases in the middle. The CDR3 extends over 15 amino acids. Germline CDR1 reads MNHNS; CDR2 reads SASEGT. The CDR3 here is CASSERVSPGNEQFF. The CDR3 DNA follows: TGTGCCAGCAGTGAGAGGGTATCTCCTGGGAATGAGCAGTTCTTC.

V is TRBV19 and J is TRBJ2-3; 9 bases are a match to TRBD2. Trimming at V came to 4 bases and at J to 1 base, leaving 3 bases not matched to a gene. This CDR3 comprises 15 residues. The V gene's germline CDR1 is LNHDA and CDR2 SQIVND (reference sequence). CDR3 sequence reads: CASSTSGERTDTQYF. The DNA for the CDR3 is TGTGCCAGTAGTACTAGCGGGGAACGCACAGATACGCAGTATTTT.

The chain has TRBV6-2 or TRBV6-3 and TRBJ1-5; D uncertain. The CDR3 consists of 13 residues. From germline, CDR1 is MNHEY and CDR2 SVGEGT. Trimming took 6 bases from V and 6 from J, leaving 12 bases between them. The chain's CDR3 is CASSRGPGQPQHF. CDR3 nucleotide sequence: TGTGCCAGCAGCCGAGGCCCCGGTCAGCCCCAGCATTTT.

The CDR3 nucleotides are TGTGCCAGCAGTTACTCGAGTGGGACAGGGTGGGATCCCCTCCACTTT. Protein sequence: CASSYSSGTGWDPLHF. V is TRBV6-5 and J is TRBJ1-6, with 9 nucleotides matching TRBD1. Germline loops: CDR1 MNHEY, CDR2 SVGAGI. This CDR3 contains 16 residues. Unmatched junction bases numbered 10, after V lost 0 bases and J lost 13 bases.

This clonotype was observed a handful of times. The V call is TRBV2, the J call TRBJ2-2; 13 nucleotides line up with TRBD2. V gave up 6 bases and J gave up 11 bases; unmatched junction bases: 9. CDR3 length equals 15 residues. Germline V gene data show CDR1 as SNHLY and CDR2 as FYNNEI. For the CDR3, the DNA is TGTGCCAGCAGCGACGGGACTAGCGGGGCCCTCGAGCTGTTTTTT. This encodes CASSDGTSGALELFF.